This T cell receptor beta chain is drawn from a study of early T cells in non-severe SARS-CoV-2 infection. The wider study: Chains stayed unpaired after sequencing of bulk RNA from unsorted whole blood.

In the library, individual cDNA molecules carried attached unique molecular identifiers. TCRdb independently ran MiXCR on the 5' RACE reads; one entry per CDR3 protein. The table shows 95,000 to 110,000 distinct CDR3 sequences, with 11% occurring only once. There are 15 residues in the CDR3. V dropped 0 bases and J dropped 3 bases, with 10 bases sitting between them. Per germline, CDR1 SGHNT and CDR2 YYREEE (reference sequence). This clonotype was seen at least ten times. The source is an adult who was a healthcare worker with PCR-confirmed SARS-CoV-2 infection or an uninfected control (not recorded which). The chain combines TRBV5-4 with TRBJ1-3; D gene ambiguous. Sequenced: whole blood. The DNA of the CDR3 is TGTGCCAGCAGCTTGGACAGTCAAGTTGGAAACACCATATATTTT. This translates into CASSLDSQVGNTIYF.